This T cell receptor (beta chain) is from a study of CD8+ T cells in alopecia areata. Overall study findings and caveats: Alopecia totalis/universalis scalp especially showed more expanded CD8+ clones than normal scalp.

A note on this clone: Its antigen is unknown.

The CDR3 has 13 amino acids. CDR1 and CDR2 (germline): SNHLY, FYNNEI. V lost 6 bases to trimming and J lost 7 bases, with 15 bases between them. Treatment in this sample: oral pan-JAK inhibitor, 5-10 mg twice daily. cDNA serving as the sequencing template came from extracted, reverse transcribed RNA. Assay: immunoSEQ multiplex PCR; the TCRdb copy retains only in-frame clones and omits some. Counted here are around 290,000 clones, about 62% occurring once; the ten biggest clones make up about 1.7%. The source was CD4+ T cells sorted from blood, collected at week 24, from a patient treated with tofacitinib. The chain employs TRBV2 and TRBJ2-5; no reliable D call. This sequence was found in a human donor with alopecia areata. The CDR3 region is CASRPSGPRTQYF. The CDR3 bases are TGTGCCAGCAGACCTAGTGGTCCCCGGACCCAGTACTTC.